These 21 T cell receptor beta chains were sequenced from one sample in a study of identical twins. Using its own MiXCR run on the 5' RACE reads, TCRdb lists one record per CDR3 protein. The repertoire holds 200,000 to 300,000 distinct CDR3 sequences, with 7.5% as singletons. This same sample was also taken into another study, of yellow fever vaccine responses in identical twins.

Sequencing was performed on CD8+ T cells sorted from blood. These TCRs come from a woman aged 18-30 years in good health.

The rearrangement links TRBV28 to TRBJ1-5; TRBD1 aligns across 8 bases. The CDR3 has 16 residues. V trimming: 6 bases; J trimming: 5 bases; junction bases outside the gene matches: 12. Germline-derived CDR1 and CDR2 are MDHEN and SYDVKM. The CDR3 DNA sequence: TGTGCCAGCAGCCCACAGGGGGTACCCCTGCATCAGCCCCAGCATTTT. It specifies CASSPQGVPLHQPQHF.

In the case of this clonotype: A clone one base away is much larger, so this may be a read error. The chain uses TRBV3-1 and TRBJ2-1; D may be TRBD1 (6 bases). The CDR3 sequence is 15 residues long. V lost 7 bases, J lost 3 bases, and 16 bases lay in between. Germline V lookup: CDR1 LGHDT, CDR2 YNNKEL (reference sequence). DNA of the CDR3: TGTGCCAGCACCAGGACGGACAGATTCTACAATGAGCAGTTCTTC. It codes for CASTRTDRFYNEQFF.

The rearrangement links TRBV28 to TRBJ2-5; TRBD2 matches at 7 bases. Germline V gene lookup returns CDR1 MDHEN and CDR2 SYDVKM. This CDR3 spans 16 amino acids. The J segment lost 1 base and the V segment lost 2 bases, leaving 7 bases of the junction unmatched. This chain's CDR3 is CASSLGSSGFQETQYF. The CDR3 nucleotides are TGTGCCAGCAGTTTAGGGTCTAGCGGCTTCCAAGAGACCCAGTACTTC.

This clonotype was counted between two and nine times. This chain connects TRBV6-1 to TRBJ2-3; possible D gene TRBD2, 5 bases. CDR1 and CDR2 (germline): MNHNS, SASEGT. The V and J ends lost 5 bases and 4 bases respectively, with 19 bases between them. CDR3 size: 16 residues. The CDR3 region has the DNA TGTGCCAGCAGTCCTCGTGGGCCTAGGCGGGCAGATACGCAGTATTTT. This gives the protein CASSPRGPRRADTQYF.

This clonotype showed up many times. The chain uses TRBV9 and TRBJ1-4; D possibly corresponds to TRBD1 (6 bases). This CDR3 contains 13 residues. CDR1 and CDR2 (germline): SGDLS, YYNGEE. V shed 2 bases and J shed 6 bases, with 8 bases lying between them. Written as DNA, the CDR3 is TGTGCCAGCAGCGTTAGGACAGATGAAAAACTGTTTTTT. Encoded protein: CASSVRTDEKLFF. Looking up the rest from reference TRBV9 and TRBJ1-4 gives the full variable domain: DSGVTQTPKHLITATGQRVTLRCSPRSGDLSVYWYQQSLDQGLQFLIQYYNGEERAKGNILERFSAQQFPDLHSELNLSSLELGDSALYFCASSVRTDEKLFFGSGTQLSVL.

At least ten counts were recorded for this clonotype. The V call is TRBV5-5, the J call TRBJ1-1; D remains unclear. Germline loops: CDR1 SGHKS, CDR2 YYEKEE (reference sequence). Trimming cost V 4 bases and J 0 bases, with 13 bases left between them. The CDR3 length is 15 residues. Here the CDR3 reads CASSEEDPMNTEAFF. For the CDR3, the DNA is TGTGCCAGCAGCGAAGAAGACCCCATGAACACTGAAGCTTTCTTT.

This clonotype was counted at least ten times. The rearrangement links TRBV9 to TRBJ2-7; the D gene is possibly TRBD1 (6 bases). CDR1 SGDLS and CDR2 YYNGEE come from the germline V gene. The CDR3 contains 13 residues. The V and J ends lost 3 bases and 7 bases respectively, with 14 bases between them. The CDR3 here is CASSDEQGVEQYF. Written as DNA, the CDR3 is TGTGCCAGCAGCGACGAACAGGGAGTGGAGCAGTACTTC.

A few counts support this clonotype. The DNA of the CDR3 is TGTGCCAGCAGTAAAAGGCGCTTAGACAGTGAATCCTACGAGCAGTACTTC. Translating gives CASSKRRLDSESYEQYF. This chain joins TRBV27 and TRBJ2-7; tentatively, D is TRBD1 (5 bases). V was pared by 5 bases and J by 1 base, with 21 bases between. The CDR3 totals 17 residues. The germline gives CDR1 MNHEY, CDR2 SMNVEV (reference sequence).

The chain employs TRBV13 and TRBJ1-2; D call uncertain. Looked up from germline, CDR1 is PRHDT and CDR2 is FYEKMQ (reference sequence). The CDR3 has 12 amino acids. V lost 0 bases and J 6 bases, leaving 5 bases between the germline ends. The CDR3, as DNA: TGTGCCAGCAGCTTAGGCAGTAATGGCTACACCTTC. Its translation: CASSLGSNGYTF.

The chain recombines TRBV6-5 with TRBJ2-2; 7 bases are a match to TRBD2. CDR3 length: 18 amino acids. Germline-derived CDR1 and CDR2 are MNHEY and SVGAGI. Trimming at V came to 2 bases and at J to 1 base, leaving 10 bases not matched to a gene. The CDR3 DNA reads TGTGCCAGCAGTTACACCCCCGGACGGGAGGTGAACACCGGGGAGCTGTTTTTT. Its protein product is CASSYTPGREVNTGELFF.

This clonotype was seen ten or more times. The rearrangement joins TRBV5-1 to TRBJ2-3; D is unclear. Germline CDR1 and CDR2: SGHRS and YFSETQ. The CDR3 sequence is 13 residues long. The V and J ends lost 1 base and 5 bases respectively, with 8 bases between them. The DNA for the CDR3 is TGCGCCAGCAGCTTGATTAGTGAAGATACGCAGTATTTT. Protein sequence: CASSLISEDTQYF. The variable domain in full, with the rest retrieved from reference TRBV5-1 and TRBJ2-3, is KAGVTQTPRYLIKTRGQQVTLSCSPISGHRSVSWYQQTPGQGLQFLFEYFSETQRNKGNFPGRFSGRQFSNSRSEMNVSTLELGDSALYLCASSLISEDTQYFGPGTRLTVL.

The table lists this clonotype with a few counts. Here the CDR3 reads CASHSQGYTEAFF. The DNA of the CDR3 is TGTGCCAGCCATTCTCAGGGGTACACTGAAGCTTTCTTT. This chain connects TRBV7-9 to TRBJ1-1, with TRBD1 as a possible D gene (6 bases). The germline V gene encodes CDR1 SEHNR and CDR2 FQNEAQ (reference sequence). The CDR3 is 13 residues long. Between the trimmed V and J ends, which lost 8 bases and 3 bases, there was a span of 13 bases. The whole variable domain, filled in from reference TRBV7-9 and TRBJ1-1, reads DTGVSQNPRHKITKRGQNVTFRCDPISEHNRLYWYRQTLGQGPEFLTYFQNEAQLEKSRLLSDRFSAERPKGSFSTLEIQRTEQGDSAMYLCASHSQGYTEAFFGQGTRLTVV.

CDR3 residues: CASSGTGVDEQYF. The CDR3 DNA reads as TGTGCCAGCAGCGGGACTGGGGTCGACGAGCAGTACTTC. The chain joins TRBV2 to TRBJ2-7; D might be TRBD2 (6 bases). The ends were cut back, 6 bases at V and 5 bases at J, with 14 bases in the middle. Looked up from germline, CDR1 is SNHLY and CDR2 is FYNNEI. The CDR3 is 13 residues long. The full variable domain, with the rest looked up from reference TRBV2 and TRBJ2-7, is EPEVTQTPSHQVTQMGQEVILRCVPISNHLYFYWYRQILGQKVEFLVSFYNNEISEKSEIFDDQFSVERPDGSNFTLKIRSTKLEDSAMYFCASSGTGVDEQYFGPGTRLTVT.

This clonotype has ten or more counts. This chain connects TRBV20-1 to TRBJ1-4, with 9 bases matching TRBD1. V shed 6 bases, J shed 7 bases, and the junction held 9 bases outside the gene matches. In germline, CDR1 is DFQATT, CDR2 SNEGSKA (reference sequence). This CDR3 comprises 14 residues. The CDR3 region has the DNA TGCAGTGCCGAAGAGGGGGACAGGGCTGAAAAACTGTTTTTT. Its translation: CSAEEGDRAEKLFF.

This clonotype was found a few times. The chain combines TRBV5-6 with TRBJ2-1; 8 positions agree with TRBD2. CDR1 and CDR2 (germline): SGHDT, YYEEEE. This CDR3 is built from 16 residues. The V gene end was trimmed by 2 bases and the J gene end by 9 bases; junction bases not matched to a gene: 13. Here the CDR3 reads CASSFAQPGLGSEQFF. The DNA for the CDR3 is TGTGCCAGCAGCTTTGCCCAACCGGGACTAGGAAGTGAGCAGTTCTTC.

This clonotype came up many times. The chain combines TRBV20-1 with TRBJ2-3, with D possibly matching TRBD2 (6 bases). CDR3 size: 13 residues. Germline CDR1 is DFQATT and CDR2 is SNEGSKA (reference sequence). The ends were cut back, 1 base at V and 8 bases at J, with 13 bases in the middle. CDR3 nucleotides: TGCAGTGCTAGAGGGGCTAGCGATATTACGCAGTATTTT. It is translated as CSARGASDITQYF.

There are a few counts of this clonotype. The chain uses TRBV19 and TRBJ2-7; 9 bases line up with TRBD2. There are 15 residues in the CDR3. Germline V lookup: CDR1 LNHDA, CDR2 SQIVND (reference sequence). V shed 5 bases, J shed 3 bases, and the junction held 8 bases outside the gene matches. The CDR3 is CASSVAGDPLYEQYF. The CDR3 DNA reads TGTGCCAGTAGTGTAGCGGGAGACCCACTCTACGAGCAGTACTTC.

This clonotype has more than one count but fewer than ten. The chain carries TRBV27 and TRBJ1-5, with 9 positions matching TRBD1. CDR1 MNHEY and CDR2 SMNVEV come from the germline V gene (reference sequence). J gave up 6 bases and V 7 bases, and 7 bases lay outside the gene matches. The CDR3 extends over 14 amino acids. CDR3 DNA: TGTGCCAGCACCACTACAGGGGGCAGTCAGCCCCAGCATTTT. Amino acids: CASTTTGGSQPQHF.

This clonotype was seen a few times. The chain employs TRBV28 and TRBJ2-3, with 12 bases that match TRBD2. The CDR3 runs to 16 residues. Germline trimming cut 5 bases from V and 2 bases from J; bases unmatched to any gene: 5. Germline loops: CDR1 MDHEN, CDR2 SYDVKM. This CDR3 reads CASSPGLAGPTDTQYF. For the CDR3, the DNA is TGTGCCAGCAGTCCCGGACTAGCGGGACCCACAGATACGCAGTATTTT.

This clonotype came up a few times. This chain connects TRBV4-1 to TRBJ1-6; D call uncertain. Germline assignment: CDR1 MGHRA and CDR2 YSYEKL. Trimming shortened V by 0 bases and J by 10 bases, and 10 bases separated the two germline ends. CDR3 size: 14 residues. The CDR3 DNA follows: TGCGCCAGCAGCCAAGAGGGCACGCGGTCACCCCTCCACTTT. Translated: CASSQEGTRSPLHF.

In this sample, this clonotype turned up many times. The chain links TRBV6-1 to TRBJ1-1; D unresolved. Trimming removed 6 bases at V and 7 bases at J, with 12 bases between. There are 12 residues in the CDR3. Germline V gene lookup returns CDR1 MNHNS and CDR2 SASEGT. The CDR3 protein is CASSLALYEAFF. For the CDR3, the DNA is TGTGCCAGCAGCCTCGCCCTTTATGAAGCTTTCTTT.